This section outlines one T cell receptor (beta chain) sequence together with its context. The record originates from a study of blood T cell repertoires in COVID-19. About the study: COVID-19 samples, acute and convalescent, were from the United States, Italy and Spain. PBMCs, B-cell-depleted T cells, or T cells provided the cDNA or gDNA that made up the material.

Original processing notes: Reference gene primer amplification gave nucleated cell count estimates. Profiling relied on immunoSEQ multiplex PCR, and the TCRdb table lists in-frame clones only, not all of them. That table furnishes V, J and clone size, whereas the DNA furnished D and trimming. Here the sample spans roughly 100,000 clones, approximately 85% being singletons. Trimming cost V 1 base and J 5 bases, with 11 bases left between them. The CDR3 covers 14 residues. Germline V lookup: CDR1 LGHDT, CDR2 YNNKEL (reference sequence). What was sequenced was peripheral blood. V gene TRBV3-1 (or the pseudogene TRBV3-2) combines with J gene TRBJ1-1, with a tentative D call TRBD1 (5 bases). The sequence was collected from a man between 45 and 60 years old with acute or convalescent COVID-19. The DNA of the CDR3 is TGTGCCAGCAGCCAAGTGGGGGGTCGTACTGAAGCTTTCTTT. This codes for CASSQVGGRTEAFF.